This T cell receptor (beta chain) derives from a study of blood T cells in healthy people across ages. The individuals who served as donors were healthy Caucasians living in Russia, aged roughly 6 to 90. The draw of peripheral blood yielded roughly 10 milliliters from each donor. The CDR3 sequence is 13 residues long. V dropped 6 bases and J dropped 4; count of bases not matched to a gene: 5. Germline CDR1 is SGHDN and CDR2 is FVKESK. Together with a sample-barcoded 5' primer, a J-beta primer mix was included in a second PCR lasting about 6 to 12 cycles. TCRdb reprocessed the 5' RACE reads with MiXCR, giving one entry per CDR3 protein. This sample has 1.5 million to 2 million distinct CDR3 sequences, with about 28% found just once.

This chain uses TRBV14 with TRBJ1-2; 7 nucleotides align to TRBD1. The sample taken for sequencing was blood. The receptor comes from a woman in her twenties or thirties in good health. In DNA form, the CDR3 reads TGTGCCAGCAGTAAACAGGGGCTCTATGGCTACACCTTC. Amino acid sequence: CASSKQGLYGYTF.